The source of this T cell receptor (beta chain) is a study of CD8 T cell repertoires and HIV-1 epitope variants. On this clone itself: Its antigen is not identified.

The data were produced by immunoSEQ multiplex PCR, yet TCRdb's version contains in-frame clones alone and is incomplete. The table lists around 4,200 clones, 50% to 80% of them singletons. The CDR3 totals 13 residues. Germline lookup yields CDR1 LNHNV and CDR2 YYDKDF (reference sequence). V lost 0 bases to trimming and J lost 9 bases; unmatched junction nucleotides: 3. V usage is TRBV15 and J usage is TRBJ2-3; 7 bases align to TRBD2. The sample was cultured CD8+ T cells derived from PBMCs. The receptor was isolated from a male donor with HIV. For the CDR3, the DNA is TGTGCCACCAGCAGAGATGTGGGGGGGACGCAGTATTTT. As protein: CATSRDVGGTQYF.